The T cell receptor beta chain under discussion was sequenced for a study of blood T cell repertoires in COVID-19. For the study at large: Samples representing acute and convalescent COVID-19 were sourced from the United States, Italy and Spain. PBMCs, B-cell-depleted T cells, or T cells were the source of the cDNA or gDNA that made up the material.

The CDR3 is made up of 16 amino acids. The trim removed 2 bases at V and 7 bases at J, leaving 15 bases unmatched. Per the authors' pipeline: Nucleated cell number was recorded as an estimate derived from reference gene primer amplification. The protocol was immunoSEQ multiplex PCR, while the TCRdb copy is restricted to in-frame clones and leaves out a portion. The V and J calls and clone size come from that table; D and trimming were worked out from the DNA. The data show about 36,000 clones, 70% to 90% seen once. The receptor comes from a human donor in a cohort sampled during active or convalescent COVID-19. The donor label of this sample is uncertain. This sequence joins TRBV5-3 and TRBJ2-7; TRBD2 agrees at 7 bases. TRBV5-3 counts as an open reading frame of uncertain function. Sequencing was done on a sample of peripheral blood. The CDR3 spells CARSLGLGLAVREQYF. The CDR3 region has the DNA TGTGCCAGAAGCTTAGGTCTAGGGCTAGCGGTTAGAGAGCAGTACTTC.